This T cell receptor (beta chain) is from a study of monozygotic twins with inflammatory bowel disease. Germline CDR1 is SGHRS and CDR2 is YFSETQ. The CDR3 extends over 15 amino acids. Starting material for each TCR library was roughly 3,300 ng of total RNA. Each sample's cDNA came from eight separate reactions. Addition of UMIs with a 6-nucleotide sample barcode was achieved by template switching. TCRdb reprocessed the 5' RACE reads and stores each CDR3 protein as one record, lacking DNA. The table counts about 210,000 distinct CDR3 sequences; roughly 1.5% lies in the top ten. The rearrangement joins TRBV5-1 to TRBJ1-1; the D call from TCRdb, TRBD1, cannot be confirmed without DNA. The sequenced material came from blood. The receptor's source is a human donor with ulcerative colitis or Crohn's disease, or a healthy co-twin of an affected twin (not recorded which). This CDR3 is CASSPTTGWNTEAFF.